The clone carrying this T cell receptor beta chain was seen a few times. These data belong to a study of T cells after yellow fever vaccination. The CDR3 extends over 12 amino acids. In germline, CDR1 is GTSNPN, CDR2 SVGIG (reference sequence). Trimming removed 1 base at V and 8 bases at J, with 12 bases between. Via MiXCR, TCRdb re-called the 5' RACE reads, giving one row per CDR3 protein. The repertoire has more than 250,000 distinct CDR3 sequences, around 7% of them found once; the top ten carry 15% to 20%. This clonotype originated in a man between 18 and 29 years old who received the YFV17D yellow fever vaccine. The specimen was PBMCs, collected roughly 46 days after the first yellow fever vaccination. The J gene is TRBJ2-7, the V gene TRBV30; the D gene is possibly TRBD1 (5 bases). The CDR3 region has the DNA TGTGCCTGGAGTGCGCAGGGTACCAAGCAGTACTTC. Its translation is CAWSAQGTKQYF.